The TCR beta chain described here comes from a study of Graves' ophthalmopathy and Graves' hyperthyroidism. The germline CDR1 and CDR2 sequences are SGHRS and YFSETQ. This CDR3 is 17 amino acids long. Trimming removed 4 bases from V and 0 bases from J, with 20 bases in between. RNA transcripts were the source from which TCR beta CDR3 regions were amplified. HTBI primers primed a first-round RT-PCR, and a second-round multiplex PCR followed. Using its own MiXCR run on the multiplex PCR reads, TCRdb lists one record per CDR3 protein. This table holds around 1.1 million distinct CDR3 sequences, roughly two fifths found once. This clonotype was detected only a few times.

The J gene is TRBJ2-7, the V gene TRBV5-1; unclear D gene. Sequenced input: peripheral blood or thyroid tissue (not recorded which). The receptor was isolated from an adult man with Graves' hyperthyroidism. The CDR3 protein is CASSIGIPGASSYEQYF. Written as DNA, the CDR3 is TGCGCCAGCAGCATCGGAATACCGGGCGCCAGCTCCTACGAGCAGTACTTC. The variable domain in full, with the rest retrieved from reference TRBV5-1 and TRBJ2-7, is KAGVTQTPRYLIKTRGQQVTLSCSPISGHRSVSWYQQTPGQGLQFLFEYFSETQRNKGNFPGRFSGRQFSNSRSEMNVSTLELGDSALYLCASSIGIPGASSYEQYFGPGTRLTVT.